This is a list of T cell receptor beta chains from one sample in a study of shared clonotypes between healthy human individuals. Method: immunoSEQ multiplex PCR; TCRdb's copy keeps in-frame clones and lacks some. The sample records roughly 2,500,000 clones, under 95% being singletons. Sequencing was carried out using naive CD4+ T cells from PBMCs. The receptors come from a man aged 18 to 29 in good health. Some clones in this sample may be carry-over from other donors' samples. The CDR3 runs from the conserved cysteine through the conserved F or W. A D gene is named only where the DNA matches it firmly. Expanded clones get a size class; other rows say once, few or many, or leave the size out.

>TRBJ2-7|TRBD1|TRBV9|once
TGTGCCAGCAGCGGTGGGACAGGGAATGAGCAGTACTTC
CASSGGTGNEQYF
>TRBJ2-7|TRBD2|TRBV9|-
TGTGCCAGCAGCCCGGGACTAGCGGGCTACGAGCAGTACTTC
CASSPGLAGYEQYF
>TRBJ1-1|TRBD1|TRBV7-2|-
TGTGCCAGCAGCTCGGGGACAGCAGAGAACACTGAAGCTTTCTTT
CASSSGTAENTEAFF
>TRBJ1-4|TRBD1|TRBV25-1|-
TGTGCCAGCAGCCCGAACAGGGGCACTAATGAAAAACTGTTTTTT
CASSPNRGTNEKLFF
>TRBJ2-7|-|TRBV9|-
TGTGCCAGCAGCGTAGGGACAGTGGAGATGGAGCAGTACTTC
CASSVGTVEMEQYF
>TRBJ2-7|TRBD2|TRBV13|-
TGTGCCAGCAGCCCACTAGCGGGAGGGCCATACGAGCAGTACTTC
CASSPLAGGPYEQYF
>TRBJ2-1|TRBD2|TRBV28|-
TGTGCCAGCAAAGAAGGAGCCGTAGCGGGAGCACTAAAAAATGAGCAGTTCTTC
CASKEGAVAGALKNEQFF
>TRBJ1-5|-|TRBV6-5|few
TGTGCCAGCAGTTTGGGGAACTTGGGCAATCAGCCCCAGCATTTT
CASSLGNLGNQPQHF
>TRBJ2-5|TRBD2|TRBV28|once
TGTGCCAGCAGTTTAGTATCCTCAGCCGGACCTCGGACTAGCGGGATACAGGGGATGGGGACCCAGTACTTC
CASSLVSSAGPRTSGIQGMGTQYF
>TRBJ2-1|-|TRBV30|once
TGTGCCTGGAGTTCCGGCAGCGGTGAGCAGTTCTTC
CAWSSGSGEQFF
>TRBJ1-1|-|TRBV2|-
TGTGCCAGCAGGGAAGCAACTGAAGCTTTCTTT
CASREATEAFF
>TRBJ2-2|TRBD1|TRBV27|-
TGTGCCAGCAGTTTGGTCAGGGGGCCCGTCGGGGAGCTGTTTTTT
CASSLVRGPVGELFF
>TRBJ2-3|-|TRBV5-4|-
TGTGCCAGCACTAGATCTAGCACAGATACGCAGTATTTT
CASTRSSTDTQYF
>TRBJ2-3|-|TRBV27|-
TGTGCCAGCAGTTTTAGCGTAGCTAGCACAGATACGCAGTATTTT
CASSFSVASTDTQYF
>TRBJ1-1|-|TRBV6-1|-
TGTGCCAGCAGATACGAGGGGTACAGCACTGAAGCTTTCTTT
CASRYEGYSTEAFF
>TRBJ2-1|TRBD1|TRBV28|once
TGTGCCAGCAGCTTATTCGGGACAGGCTTGGTGAATGAGCAGTTCTTC
CASSLFGTGLVNEQFF
>TRBJ1-2|-|TRBV5-1|-
TGCGCCAGCAGCTTGGCGAGCGACACCTTTTATGGCTACACCTTC
CASSLASDTFYGYTF
>TRBJ2-1|TRBD2|TRBV6-1|-
TGTGCCAGCAGTCTAGCGGGAGGAGGGTACAATGAGCAGTTCTTC
CASSLAGGGYNEQFF
>TRBJ2-5|TRBD1|TRBV6-1|-
TGTGCCAGCAGTCCAGGGGGTGAGACCCAGTACTTC
CASSPGGETQYF
>TRBJ2-3|-|TRBV10-3|-
TGTGCCATCAGTGACTTAGCGACCAGGTCCACAGATACGCAGTATTTT
CAISDLATRSTDTQYF
>TRBJ1-5|-|TRBV2|few
TGTGCCAGCAGTCAGGCCCCTGCGGCCCAGCATTTT
CASSQAPAAQHF
>TRBJ2-2|-|TRBV5-6|-
TGTGCCAGCAGCGCGCGGGAGAACACCGGGGAGCTGTTTTTT
CASSARENTGELFF
>TRBJ1-6|-|TRBV28|once
TGTGCCAGCACCTCGACAGGATCACCCCTCCACTTT
CASTSTGSPLHF
>TRBJ2-1|-|TRBV7-9|-
TGTGCCAGCAGCTTAGGAGGTGGGAGTCAAGGCGATGAGCAGTTCTTC
CASSLGGGSQGDEQFF
>TRBJ2-5|-|TRBV6-5|-
TGTGCCAGCAGTTACCTGGACAGACAAGAGACCCAGTACTTC
CASSYLDRQETQYF
>TRBJ1-2|-|TRBV7-2|-
TGTGCCAGCAGCTTAGGTATCGGGGGGTATGGCTACACCTTC
CASSLGIGGYGYTF
>TRBJ2-1|-|TRBV7-9|-
TGTGCCAGCAGCTTAAGAGGGGGGTCCTACAATGAGCAGTTCTTC
CASSLRGGSYNEQFF
>TRBJ2-1|-|TRBV7-3|-
TGTGCCAGCAGCTTGACCAGCTGGAGCTCCTACAATGAGCAGTTCTTC
CASSLTSWSSYNEQFF
>TRBJ1-1|TRBD1|TRBV28|once
TGTGCCAGCGGGGACAGAGTGAACACTGAAGCTTTCTTT
CASGDRVNTEAFF
>TRBJ2-1|-|TRBV18|-
TGTGCCAGCTCACCACTCGAGGGCAGGGCGAGTGAGCAGTTCTTC
CASSPLEGRASEQFF
>TRBJ2-1|-|TRBV28|-
TGTGCCAGCAGTTTAAGCAGGAATGAGCAGTTCTTC
CASSLSRNEQFF
>TRBJ1-1|-|TRBV7-6|once
TGTGCCAGCAGCTTAGGAACAGGGGAAGCTTTCTTT
CASSLGTGEAFF
>TRBJ2-1|TRBD2|TRBV5-4|-
TGTGCCAGCAGCAAAGGGACTAGCGGTGGGAGGGATGAGCAGTTCTTC
CASSKGTSGGRDEQFF
>TRBJ2-1|-|TRBV4-1|-
TGCGCCAGCAGCCAGAAGGGCAGCTCGGTGCACAATGAGCAGTTCTTC
CASSQKGSSVHNEQFF
>TRBJ2-6|-|TRBV5-1|-
TGCGCCAGCAGTGTGGATGAGGGTTCCTCCTACGTCCTGACTTTC
CASSVDEGSSYVLTF
>TRBJ2-1|-|TRBV4-1|-
TGCGCCAGCAGCCAAGACGGAGCGGCAGATTACAATGAGCAGTTCTTC
CASSQDGAADYNEQFF
>TRBJ2-3|TRBD2|TRBV7-2|-
TGTGCCAGCAGCTTAAAGCGGGAGGTTACAGATACGCAGTATTTT
CASSLKREVTDTQYF